Below are 25 T cell receptor beta chains sequenced from a single sample in a study of cytomegalovirus exposure and HLA in healthy donors. PCR used 60 Vbeta primers and 13 Jbeta primers. Assay: immunoSEQ multiplex PCR; the TCRdb copy retains only in-frame clones and omits some. The top ten hold around 3.3% of the sample, which has 120,000 or so clones, roughly 80% seen once. Material for sequencing was PBMCs. The receptors were sampled from a male donor in good health and CMV-seronegative.

The chain carries TRBV19 and TRBJ2-7; the match to TRBD1 covers 7 bases. This CDR3 is 14 amino acids long. Trimming cost V 5 bases and J 7 bases; bases outside gene matches: 11. Per the germline V gene, CDR1 is LNHDA and CDR2 is SQIVND (reference sequence). The CDR3 spells CASSPGQSRGEQYF. CDR3 coding DNA: TGTGCCAGTAGTCCGGGACAGTCCCGAGGGGAGCAGTACTTC.

The V call is TRBV25-1, the J call TRBJ1-2; maybe TRBD1 (6 bases). From germline, CDR1 is MGHDK and CDR2 SYGVNS. Trimming cost V 5 bases and J 2 bases, with 15 bases left between them. The CDR3 length is 15 residues. The CDR3 sequence is CASSNPNQGNYGYTF. The CDR3 DNA follows: TGTGCCAGCAGTAACCCCAACCAGGGGAACTATGGCTACACCTTC.

CDR3 in DNA: TGTGCCAGCAGCCTAGACAGGGCTTATAGCAATCAGCCCCAGCATTTT. Translated: CASSLDRAYSNQPQHF. The genes are TRBV7-2 and TRBJ1-5; 7 nucleotides match TRBD1. The V gene end was trimmed by 5 bases and the J gene end by 0 bases; junction bases not matched to a gene: 7. The CDR3 contains 16 residues. CDR1 and CDR2 (germline): SGHTA, FQGNSA.

The chain couples TRBV9 to TRBJ2-5; 8 bases align to TRBD1. The V segment lost 5 bases and the J segment 5 bases; nucleotides outside the gene matches: 11. The CDR3 is 15 residues long. The germline V gene encodes CDR1 SGDLS and CDR2 YYNGEE. CDR3: CASSDRTGSGETQYF. The CDR3 region has the DNA TGTGCCAGCAGTGATAGGACAGGGAGCGGCGAGACCCAGTACTTC.

The chain is built from TRBV4-1 and TRBJ2-1; 11 positions agree with TRBD2. Germline V lookup: CDR1 MGHRA, CDR2 YSYEKL. This CDR3 spans 15 amino acids. Unmatched junction bases numbered 6, after V lost 4 bases and J lost 7 bases. This chain's CDR3 is CASSLAGGHLNEQFF. CDR3 nucleotide sequence: TGCGCCAGCAGCCTAGCGGGAGGGCATTTGAATGAGCAGTTCTTC.

The gene calls are TRBV10-1 and TRBJ1-2; 8 bases are a match to TRBD1. Per the germline V gene, CDR1 is WNHNN and CDR2 is SYGVQD (reference sequence). V was clipped by 4 bases and J by 2 bases; unmatched bases: 0. The CDR3 totals 13 residues. CDR3 loop: CASSGDRNYGYTF. Written as DNA, the CDR3 is TGCGCCAGCAGTGGGGACAGGAACTATGGCTACACCTTC.

CDR3 residues: CASSVKTGVTEKLFF. In nucleotides, the CDR3 is TGTGCCAGCAGCGTCAAAACAGGGGTCACTGAAAAACTGTTTTTT. The chain uses TRBV9 and TRBJ1-4; 7 bases align to TRBD1. Germline V CDR1 and CDR2: SGDLS, YYNGEE. The CDR3 contains 15 residues. V trimming: 2 bases; J trimming: 7 bases; junction bases outside the gene matches: 8.

The rearrangement uses TRBV7-9 and TRBJ2-1; the D is unclear. V lost 1 base to trimming and J lost 5 bases, with 12 bases between them. The CDR3 runs 15 residues. The germline V gene has CDR1 SEHNR and CDR2 FQNEAQ (reference sequence). The CDR3 is CASSLVGNPDNEQFF. The CDR3 DNA follows: TGTGCCAGCAGCTTAGTTGGCAATCCTGACAATGAGCAGTTCTTC.

The table lists this clone with a count of one. V gene TRBV2 combines with J gene TRBJ2-7; 14 nucleotides line up with TRBD2. Per germline, CDR1 SNHLY and CDR2 FYNNEI. With 5 bases clipped from V and 0 bases from J, the junction kept 3 bases outside the gene matches. The CDR3 totals 16 residues. CDR3 DNA sequence: TGTGCCAGCAGTCCCGGGACTAGCGGGAGCTCCTACGAGCAGTACTTC. Translating gives CASSPGTSGSSYEQYF.

The chain recombines TRBV7-2 with TRBJ2-7, with 9 bases aligning to TRBD2. Trimming at V came to 2 bases and at J to 3 bases, leaving 8 bases not matched to a gene. There are 16 residues in the CDR3. CDR1 is SGHTA and CDR2 is FQGNSA in the germline V gene. Here the CDR3 reads CASSLRLADLYYEQYF. The CDR3 nucleotides read TGTGCCAGCAGCTTACGACTAGCGGATTTATACTACGAGCAGTACTTC.

The DNA for the CDR3 is TGCGCCAGCAGCTTGGAGGGACTAGCGGGAGGGTTTGAGCAGTTCTTC. Amino acid sequence: CASSLEGLAGGFEQFF. The rearrangement uses TRBV5-1 and TRBJ2-1; 16 positions match TRBD2. Looked up from germline, CDR1 is SGHRS and CDR2 is YFSETQ. The ends lost 0 bases at V and 9 bases at J; junction bases unmatched: 3. This CDR3 spans 16 amino acids.

The J gene is TRBJ1-1, the V gene TRBV5-4; 7 bases line up with TRBD1. CDR3 size: 15 residues. Germline-derived CDR1 and CDR2 are SGHNT and YYREEE (reference sequence). Unmatched junction bases numbered 13, after V lost 4 bases and J lost 7 bases. CDR3 amino acids: CASSPRRQGVNEAFF. The CDR3 nucleotides are TGTGCCAGCAGCCCCCGGAGGCAGGGGGTAAATGAAGCTTTCTTT.

This clone has a single count. The genes are TRBV7-9 and TRBJ2-7; D perhaps matches TRBD2 (6 bases). The CDR3 has 14 residues. The germline V gene encodes CDR1 SEHNR and CDR2 FQNEAQ (reference sequence). V lost 5 bases and J 8 bases, leaving 19 bases between the germline ends. The chain's CDR3 is CASSPGGSPPKQYF. In DNA form, the CDR3 reads TGTGCCAGCAGCCCTGGGGGGTCCCCCCCTAAGCAGTACTTC.

For this clone: Compared with germline, one end of the junction differs, possibly owing to a read error. This chain connects TRBV6-5 to TRBJ2-1; no clear D gene. The CDR3 has 14 amino acids. Germline loops: CDR1 MNHEY, CDR2 SVGAGI. The CDR3 is CASSYSRVVLWQFF. The CDR3 DNA is TGTGCCAGTAGTTACTCACGGGTCGTACTTTGGCAGTTCTTC.

This chain joins TRBV9 and TRBJ1-2, with TRBD1 matching 9 bases. The germline CDR1 and CDR2 sequences are SGDLS and YYNGEE. J gave up 4 bases and V 3 bases, and 10 bases lay outside the gene matches. The CDR3 spans 16 residues. CDR3 residues: CASSENRDRAFYGYTF. CDR3 sequence (DNA): TGTGCCAGCAGCGAAAACCGGGACAGGGCCTTCTATGGCTACACCTTC.

The gene calls are TRBV18 and TRBJ2-7; 7 nucleotides line up with TRBD1. In germline, CDR1 is KGHSH, CDR2 LQKENI. This CDR3 is 13 amino acids long. Trimming took 3 bases from V and 6 from J; bases not matched to a gene: 5. The CDR3 is CASSPVGQIEQYF. CDR3 coding DNA: TGTGCCAGCTCACCCGTGGGACAGATCGAGCAGTACTTC.

This chain joins TRBV27 and TRBJ1-3; D gene unclear. The CDR3 is made up of 14 amino acids. Deletions cut 5 bases from V and 4 bases from J, with 12 bases between. The germline CDR1 and CDR2 sequences are MNHEY and SMNVEV (reference sequence). This CDR3 is CASSARELGNTIYF. In DNA form, the CDR3 reads TGTGCCAGCAGTGCGCGGGAGTTGGGAAACACCATATATTTT.

The CDR3, as DNA: TGTGCCAGCAGCCACGCCGCGTCCTCTGGGGCCAACGTCCTGACTTTC. Amino acids: CASSHAASSGANVLTF. The chain has TRBV28 and TRBJ2-6; D is unresolved. Trimming removed 6 bases at V and 0 bases at J, with 12 bases between. Germline CDR1 and CDR2: MDHEN and SYDVKM. There are 16 residues in the CDR3.

This chain joins TRBV28 and TRBJ1-5; D not certain. The V end was cut by 3 bases, the J end by 5 bases, with 11 bases between. CDR1 MDHEN and CDR2 SYDVKM come from the germline V gene. This CDR3 region has 14 residues. The CDR3 loop reads CASSLTGEDQPQHF. In DNA form, the CDR3 reads TGTGCCAGCAGTTTGACCGGGGAGGATCAGCCCCAGCATTTT.

The gene calls are TRBV5-6 and TRBJ2-7, with D hard to call. This CDR3 has 14 residues. V lost 1 base and J 3 bases, leaving 11 bases between the germline ends. Germline CDR1 is SGHDT and CDR2 is YYEEEE. In nucleotides, the CDR3 is TGTGCCAGCAGCTTGTCCATTATGAGCTACGAGCAGTACTTC. It translates to CASSLSIMSYEQYF.

The V call is TRBV18, the J call TRBJ1-1; maybe TRBD1 (6 bases). V was trimmed by 3 bases and J by 11 bases, leaving 22 bases between them. The germline CDR1 and CDR2 sequences are KGHSH and LQKENI. The CDR3 is 15 residues long. CDR3 amino acids: CASSPNRGGTGCAFF. The CDR3 DNA sequence: TGTGCCAGCTCACCGAACAGAGGGGGAACAGGATGCGCTTTCTTT.

The chain combines TRBV5-4 with TRBJ1-2, with a tentative D call TRBD1 (6 bases). V was clipped by 0 bases and J by 4 bases, with 19 bases between them. CDR3 size: 17 residues. Germline V gene sequence: CDR1 SGHNT, CDR2 YYREEE (reference sequence). Here the CDR3 DNA reads TGTGCCAGCAGCTTGGTTGTCGGCTTGGGGGCGGGCTATGGCTACACCTTC. Translation gives CASSLVVGLGAGYGYTF.

This chain links TRBV5-6 with TRBJ1-6; 7 nucleotides match TRBD1. CDR3 size: 15 residues. Germline lookup yields CDR1 SGHDT and CDR2 YYEEEE. The V and J ends lost 3 bases and 9 bases, in that order; junction bases with no gene match: 9. In DNA, the CDR3 is TGTGCCAGCAGCTCGGGCAGGGGGAGGAGTTCACCCCTCCACTTT. This codes for CASSSGRGRSSPLHF.

The chain combines TRBV27 with TRBJ2-5; the D is unclear. CDR1 and CDR2 (germline): MNHEY, SMNVEV (reference sequence). V was clipped by 6 bases and J by 3 bases, with 20 bases between them. The CDR3 sequence is 16 residues long. CDR3 DNA: TGTGCCAGCAGACCATTGCCCAGGCAGGAAAAAGAGACCCAGTACTTC. Protein: CASRPLPRQEKETQYF.

The V gene is TRBV6-4, the J gene TRBJ2-3, with D unclear. V was pared by 4 bases and J by 0 bases, with 8 bases between. Germline V lookup: CDR1 MRHNA, CDR2 SNTAGT. The CDR3 contains 14 residues. The CDR3 sequence: CASSAGESTDTQYF. The CDR3 coding sequence is TGTGCCAGCAGTGCGGGTGAAAGCACAGATACGCAGTATTTT.